This T cell receptor (beta chain) stems from a study of control samples from healthy donors and cancer patients. This clone occurred a few times. This sample also contains other DNA sequences that code for the same CDR3. Germline-derived CDR1 and CDR2 are MNHEY and SVGAGI. Trimming removed 0 bases from V and 3 bases from J, with 11 bases in between. CDR3 size: 15 residues. Profiling relied on immunoSEQ multiplex PCR, and the TCRdb table lists in-frame clones only, not all of them. The data hold roughly 88,000 clones, with about 85% observed a single time. Sequenced sample: blood. This clonotype originated in a man aged 25 to 40 in good health. J is TRBJ1-1 and V is TRBV6-5, with D uncertain. CDR3 amino acids: CASSYSPGGDTEAFF. CDR3 nucleotide sequence: TGTGCCAGCAGTTACTCCCCAGGCGGGGACACTGAAGCTTTCTTT.